This TCR beta chain was observed in a study of blood T cell repertoires in COVID-19. V was pared by 8 bases and J by 6 bases, with 12 bases of the junction left unmatched. Germline CDR1 and CDR2: MNHEY and SVGAGI. The CDR3 consists of 15 residues. Generated by immunoSEQ multiplex PCR, the TCRdb table keeps only in-frame clones and is missing some. The sample consists of tens of thousands of clones, roughly 84% of them appearing once. The source of this sequence is a middle-aged man with acute or convalescent COVID-19. Sequencing was done on a sample of peripheral blood. The V gene is TRBV6-5, the J gene TRBJ2-3; 9 nucleotides match TRBD2. The CDR3 region is CASFRGRGGRDTQYF. The CDR3 DNA is TGTGCCAGCTTTCGCGGGCGGGGGGGCAGGGATACGCAGTATTTT.